The source of this T cell receptor (beta chain) is a study of Graves' ophthalmopathy and Graves' hyperthyroidism. Broader study findings: Sensitivity reached around 88% and specificity roughly 82% for a 13-signature model separating ophthalmopathy from stable hyperthyroidism. Predictions made by the model for ophthalmopathy progression reached approximately 71% sensitivity and just under 75% specificity.

Trimming shortened V by 6 bases and J by 9 bases, and 17 bases separated the two germline ends. The CDR3 is 13 amino acids. The germline V gene encodes CDR1 SNHLY and CDR2 FYNNEI. TCR beta CDR3 amplification used RNA transcripts. Amplification began with first-round RT-PCR using HTBI primers, then second-round multiplex PCR was performed. TCRdb processed the multiplex PCR reads anew with MiXCR; each CDR3 protein has one entry. Seen here are approximately 640,000 distinct CDR3 sequences, about 41% observed once, and the top ten hold 2.5% to 3.5%. This clonotype came up once. What it binds is not known. The clonotype comes from an adult man with Graves' ophthalmopathy. The chain joins TRBV2 to TRBJ1-2; D is unclear. Material for sequencing was peripheral blood. The CDR3 coding sequence is TGTGCCAGCAGGCAGGCGAACACTAGAAGCTACACCTTC. Its protein is CASRQANTRSYTF.